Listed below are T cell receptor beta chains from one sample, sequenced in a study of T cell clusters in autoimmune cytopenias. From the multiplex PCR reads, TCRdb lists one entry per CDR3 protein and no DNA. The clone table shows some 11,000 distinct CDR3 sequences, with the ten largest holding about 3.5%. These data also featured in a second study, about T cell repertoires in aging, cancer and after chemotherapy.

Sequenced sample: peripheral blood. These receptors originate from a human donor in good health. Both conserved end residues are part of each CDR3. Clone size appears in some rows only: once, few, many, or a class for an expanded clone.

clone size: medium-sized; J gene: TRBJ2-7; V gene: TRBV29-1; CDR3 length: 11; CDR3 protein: CSVEKGFEQYF
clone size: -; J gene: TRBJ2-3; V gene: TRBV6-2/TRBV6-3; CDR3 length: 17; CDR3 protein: CASSYSASGGKVDTQYF
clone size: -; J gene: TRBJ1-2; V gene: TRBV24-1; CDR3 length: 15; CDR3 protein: CATSDAGELAYGYTF
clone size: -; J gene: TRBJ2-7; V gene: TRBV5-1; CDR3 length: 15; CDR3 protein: CASSRGQKISYEQYF
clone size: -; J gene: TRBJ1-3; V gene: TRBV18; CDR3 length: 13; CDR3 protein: CASRNTMGRAIYF
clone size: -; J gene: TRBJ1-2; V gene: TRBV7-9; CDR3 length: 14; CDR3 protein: CASSRTGGEYGYTF
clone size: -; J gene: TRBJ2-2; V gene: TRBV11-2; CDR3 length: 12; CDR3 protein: CASSLEGVELFF
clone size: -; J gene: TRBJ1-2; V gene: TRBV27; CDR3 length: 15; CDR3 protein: CASSFGGGADYGYTF
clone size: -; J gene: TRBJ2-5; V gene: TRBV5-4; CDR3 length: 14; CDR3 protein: CASSFAPTQETQYF
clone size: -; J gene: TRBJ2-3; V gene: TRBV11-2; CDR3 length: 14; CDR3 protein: CASSSLGSPDTQYF
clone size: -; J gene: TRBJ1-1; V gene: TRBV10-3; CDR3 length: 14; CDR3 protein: CAIKIQGLNTEAFF
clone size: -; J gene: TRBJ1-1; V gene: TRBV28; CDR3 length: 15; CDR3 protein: CASSHSAGWNTEAFF
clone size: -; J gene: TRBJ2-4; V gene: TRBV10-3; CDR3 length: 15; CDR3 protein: CAISESLTGKNIQYF
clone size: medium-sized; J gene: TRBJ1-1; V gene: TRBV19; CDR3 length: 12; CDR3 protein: CASSYRNTEAFF
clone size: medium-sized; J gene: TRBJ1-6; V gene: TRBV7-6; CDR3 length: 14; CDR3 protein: CASSSDSEYSPLHF
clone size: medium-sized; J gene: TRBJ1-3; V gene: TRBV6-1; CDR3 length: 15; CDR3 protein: CASSESGYSGNTIYF
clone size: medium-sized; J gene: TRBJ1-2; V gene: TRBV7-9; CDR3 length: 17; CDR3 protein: CASSFLPQERESYGYTF
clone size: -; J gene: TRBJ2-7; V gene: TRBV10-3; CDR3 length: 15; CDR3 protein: CASSPPRGWAYEQYF
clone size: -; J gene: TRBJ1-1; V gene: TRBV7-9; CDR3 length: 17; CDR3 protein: CASSLSILGRLNTEAFF
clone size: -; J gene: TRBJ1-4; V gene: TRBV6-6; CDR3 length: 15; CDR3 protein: CASSSGTGVAEKLFF
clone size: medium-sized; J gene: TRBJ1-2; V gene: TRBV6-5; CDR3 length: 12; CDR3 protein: CASRTEVYGYTF
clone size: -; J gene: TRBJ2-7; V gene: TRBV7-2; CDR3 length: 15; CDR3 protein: CASSLSAAVSYEQYF
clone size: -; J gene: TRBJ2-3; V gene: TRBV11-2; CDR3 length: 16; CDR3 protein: CASSPGLAGGGNTQYF
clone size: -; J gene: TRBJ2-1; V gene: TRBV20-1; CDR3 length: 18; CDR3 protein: CSAIPKRRQGATYNEQFF
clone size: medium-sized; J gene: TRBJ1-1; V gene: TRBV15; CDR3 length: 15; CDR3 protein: CATSRGEGKDTEAFF
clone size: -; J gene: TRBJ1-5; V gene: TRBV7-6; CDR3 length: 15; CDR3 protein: CASSAQGLGNQPQHF
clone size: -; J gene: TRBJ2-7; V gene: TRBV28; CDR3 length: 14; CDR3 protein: CASSTMDGSYEQYF
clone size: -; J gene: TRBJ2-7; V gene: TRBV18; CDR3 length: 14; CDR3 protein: CASSGQADSYEQYF
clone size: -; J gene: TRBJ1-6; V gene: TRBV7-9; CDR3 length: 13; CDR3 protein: CASRTDYNSPLHF